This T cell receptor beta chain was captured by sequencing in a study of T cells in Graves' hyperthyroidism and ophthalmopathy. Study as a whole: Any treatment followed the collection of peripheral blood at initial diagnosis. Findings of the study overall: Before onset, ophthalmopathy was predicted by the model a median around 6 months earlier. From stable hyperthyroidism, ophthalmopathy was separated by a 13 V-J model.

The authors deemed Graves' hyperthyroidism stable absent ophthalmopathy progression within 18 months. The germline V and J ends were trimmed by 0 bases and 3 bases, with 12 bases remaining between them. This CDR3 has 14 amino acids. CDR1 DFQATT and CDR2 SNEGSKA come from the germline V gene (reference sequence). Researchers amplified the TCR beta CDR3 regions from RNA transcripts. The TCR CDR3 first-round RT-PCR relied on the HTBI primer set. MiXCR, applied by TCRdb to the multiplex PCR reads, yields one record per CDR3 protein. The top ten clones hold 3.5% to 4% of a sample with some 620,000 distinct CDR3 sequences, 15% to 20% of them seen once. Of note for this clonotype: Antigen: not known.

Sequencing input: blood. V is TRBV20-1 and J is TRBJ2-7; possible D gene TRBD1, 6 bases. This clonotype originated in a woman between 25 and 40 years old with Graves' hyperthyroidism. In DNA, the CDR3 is TGCAGTGCTAGAGATTGGCAAGGGGGCTACGAGCAGTACTTC. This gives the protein CSARDWQGGYEQYF.